This passage covers 24 T cell receptor beta chains from one sample sequenced in a study of blood T cell repertoires in COVID-19. Profiling relied on immunoSEQ multiplex PCR, and the TCRdb table lists in-frame clones only, not all of them. In the table there are about 52,000 clones, about four fifths of which are singletons. The sequencing sample was made of peripheral blood. All receptors derive from a man in his 70s with active COVID-19.

J is TRBJ1-2 and V is TRBV6-6; D not certain. Germline V gene data show CDR1 as MNHNY and CDR2 as SVGAGI (reference sequence). V was shortened by 11 bases and J by 4 bases, with 17 bases between the two germline ends. This CDR3 spans 13 amino acids. The CDR3 bases are TGTGCCTGCGGCGGAGGGCGCAGCTATGGCTACACCTTC. Translating gives CACGGGRSYGYTF.

The DNA for the CDR3 is TGTGCCAGCAGCTTTGTGGACAGCACCAAGGAGCAGTTCTTC. It encodes CASSFVDSTKEQFF. V and J are TRBV7-9 and TRBJ2-1, with D perhaps TRBD1 (6 bases). Per the germline V gene, CDR1 is SEHNR and CDR2 is FQNEAQ (reference sequence). V lost 3 bases, J lost 10 bases, and 16 bases lay in between. CDR3 length: 14 amino acids.

The chain recombines TRBV7-2 with TRBJ2-5; D is uncertain. There are 14 residues in the CDR3. CDR1 is SGHTA and CDR2 is FQGNSA in the germline V gene. The V gene lost 5 bases and the J gene lost 5 bases, with 15 bases spanning the gap. The CDR3 protein is CASSLSPTTETQYF. The CDR3 region has the DNA TGTGCCAGCAGCCTATCTCCCACTACGGAGACCCAGTACTTC.

This clone was seen only a few times. The V and J genes are TRBV4-3 and TRBJ1-1; D not certain. Trimming took 0 bases from V and 4 from J, leaving 9 bases between them. This CDR3 has 14 amino acids. Germline V CDR1 and CDR2: LGHNA, YSLEER. CDR3 nucleotide sequence: TGCGCCAGCAGCCAAGATTCGAGAGTCACTGAAGCTTTCTTT. This translates into CASSQDSRVTEAFF.

The DNA for the CDR3 is TGTGCCAGCAGTGAAGGGACTAGCGGAACCTACGAGCAGTACTTC. It specifies CASSEGTSGTYEQYF. This chain links TRBV2 with TRBJ2-7; 10 nucleotides agree with TRBD2. J was trimmed by 2 bases and V by 1 base; bases with no gene match: 2. Germline V gene lookup returns CDR1 SNHLY and CDR2 FYNNEI. The CDR3 contains 15 residues.

J is TRBJ1-5 and V is TRBV7-9; 7 positions match TRBD1. Germline trimming cut 4 bases from V and 2 bases from J; bases unmatched to any gene: 11. Germline V gene lookup returns CDR1 SEHNR and CDR2 FQNEAQ (reference sequence). The CDR3 is 17 amino acids. The CDR3 is CASSSRVTGFGNQPQHF. DNA of the CDR3: TGTGCCAGCAGCTCACGAGTGACAGGGTTTGGCAATCAGCCCCAGCATTTT.

This chain connects TRBV7-2 to TRBJ1-1, with 10 bases that match TRBD1. V trimming: 1 base; J trimming: 0 bases; junction bases outside the gene matches: 5. The germline CDR1 and CDR2 sequences are SGHTA and FQGNSA. The CDR3 has 17 residues. DNA of the CDR3: TGTGCCAGCAGCTTAGGGACAGGGGGTCGGATGAACACTGAAGCTTTCTTT. This codes for CASSLGTGGRMNTEAFF.

This clone came up a few times. This rearrangement joins TRBV4-2 to TRBJ1-3; no reliable D call. Germline V gene lookup returns CDR1 LGHNA and CDR2 YNFKEQ. The CDR3 length is 15 residues. Between the trimmed V and J ends, which lost 3 bases and 0 bases, there was a span of 9 bases. DNA for the CDR3: TGTGCCAGCAGCCAGGCTCTCAGCTCTGGAAACACCATATATTTT. It translates to CASSQALSSGNTIYF.

The V gene is TRBV4-2, the J gene TRBJ1-6, with TRBD1 matching 7 bases. Germline trimming cut 6 bases from V and 7 bases from J; bases unmatched to any gene: 6. This CDR3 is built from 14 residues. CDR1 is LGHNA and CDR2 is YNFKEQ in the germline V gene. This CDR3 is CASSLGTENSPLHF. Here the CDR3 DNA reads TGTGCCAGCAGTCTCGGGACAGAAAATTCACCCCTCCACTTT.

CDR3 sequence (DNA): TGTGCCAGCAGACCCGACAGGGTCACTGAAGCTTTCTTT. It is translated as CASRPDRVTEAFF. The genes are TRBV27 and TRBJ1-1; 7 bases agree with TRBD1. Germline trimming cut 6 bases from V and 4 bases from J; bases unmatched to any gene: 5. The CDR3 contains 13 residues. Germline V gene lookup returns CDR1 MNHEY and CDR2 SMNVEV (reference sequence).

The gene calls are TRBV18 and TRBJ2-7; 8 bases align to TRBD1. This CDR3 has 17 amino acids. The V gene's germline CDR1 is KGHSH and CDR2 LQKENI. Losses at the gene ends were 3 bases for V and 6 bases for J; bases not matched to a gene: 16. The DNA of the CDR3 is TGTGCCAGCTCACCTTCGCCAGGACAGGGTTCGACTGGCGAGCAGTACTTC. It codes for CASSPSPGQGSTGEQYF.

V and J are TRBV9 and TRBJ2-2; D unclear. This CDR3 spans 13 amino acids. Germline V CDR1 and CDR2: SGDLS, YYNGEE. The V and J ends lost 7 bases and 0 bases respectively, with 7 bases between them. CDR3 region: CASRQANTGELFF. The CDR3 nucleotides read TGTGCCAGCCGCCAGGCGAACACCGGGGAGCTGTTTTTT. Full variable domain (remainder filled in from reference TRBV9 and TRBJ2-2): DSGVTQTPKHLITATGQRVTLRCSPRSGDLSVYWYQQSLDQGLQFLIQYYNGEERAKGNILERFSAQQFPDLHSELNLSSLELGDSALYFCASRQANTGELFFGEGSRLTVL.

The chain is built from TRBV29-1 and TRBJ1-2; TRBD1 matches at 8 bases. CDR3 length equals 15 residues. V trimming: 0 bases; J trimming: 2 bases; junction bases outside the gene matches: 5. Per germline, CDR1 SQVTM and CDR2 ANQGSEA. The CDR3 loop reads CSVEEWTGKNYGYTF. CDR3 nucleotides: TGCAGCGTTGAAGAGTGGACAGGGAAGAACTATGGCTACACCTTC.

A remark on this clone: Germline is not matched at one junction end, which may reflect a read error. The rearrangement joins TRBV7-7 to TRBJ2-1, with D perhaps TRBD2 (5 bases). The CDR3 runs 15 residues. The germline V gene has CDR1 SSHAT and CDR2 FNYEAQ (reference sequence). In nucleotides, the CDR3 is TGTGCTAGCAGCTTAGTTCCAGAGGGCCACAGTGAGCAGTTCTTC. The encoded protein is CASSLVPEGHSEQFF.

J is TRBJ2-7 and V is TRBV10-3, with 7 nucleotides matching TRBD2. The germline V gene has CDR1 ENHRY and CDR2 SYGVKD. Trimming removed 6 bases from V and 4 bases from J; junction bases left unmatched: 9. CDR3 size: 14 residues. The DNA of the CDR3 is TGTGCCATCAGCGTGGGGGGGGAGGCATACGAGCAGTACTTC. Residues: CAISVGGEAYEQYF.

The gene calls are TRBV6-2 or TRBV6-3 and TRBJ2-3; 7 nucleotides match TRBD1. In germline, CDR1 is MNHEY, CDR2 SVGEGT. CDR3 size: 16 residues. V shed 2 bases, J shed 2 bases, and the junction held 7 bases outside the gene matches. The CDR3 nucleotides are TGTGCCAGCAGTTACCTACAGGGGCCAAACACAGATACGCAGTATTTT. Amino acids: CASSYLQGPNTDTQYF.

A few counts support this clone. The chain has TRBV4-1 and TRBJ1-6; D possibly corresponds to TRBD1 (5 bases). This CDR3 has 20 amino acids. V was pared by 0 bases and J by 0 bases, with 18 bases between. Germline CDR1 and CDR2: MGHRA and YSYEKL. CDR3 protein: CASSQEQGGSSSSYNSPLHF. The CDR3, as DNA: TGCGCCAGCAGCCAAGAGCAGGGAGGCAGCTCGAGCTCCTATAATTCACCCCTCCACTTT.

V and J are TRBV19 and TRBJ2-1; possible D gene TRBD1, 8 bases. V was cut by 5 bases and J by 1 base, with 12 bases left in between. Germline V gene data show CDR1 as LNHDA and CDR2 as SQIVND (reference sequence). The CDR3 extends over 15 amino acids. The CDR3 reads CASSYRGGSYNEQFF. In DNA, the CDR3 is TGTGCCAGTAGTTACAGGGGGGGGTCCTACAATGAGCAGTTCTTC. The full variable domain, in which reference TRBV19 and TRBJ2-1 provide the parts outside the CDR3, is DGGITQSPKYLFRKEGQNVTLSCEQNLNHDAMYWYRQDPGQGLRLIYYSQIVNDFQKGDIAEGYSVSREKKESFPLTVTSAQKNPTAFYLCASSYRGGSYNEQFFGPGTRLTVL.

This clone has only a few counts. The rearrangement links TRBV2 to TRBJ2-7; D is perhaps TRBD2 (5 bases). The germline V gene has CDR1 SNHLY and CDR2 FYNNEI. This CDR3 spans 12 amino acids. V lost 6 bases to trimming and J lost 6 bases, with 12 bases between them. CDR3: CASRITGSEQYF. The DNA of the CDR3 is TGTGCCAGCAGGATAACGGGATCCGAGCAGTACTTC.

Concerning this clone itself: The junction shows a germline mismatch at one end, possibly a read error. V and J are TRBV24-1 and TRBJ2-1, with a tentative D call TRBD1 (5 bases). There are 15 residues in the CDR3. In germline, CDR1 is KGHDR, CDR2 SFDVKD. CDR3 DNA: TGTGCCACCAGTGATGCCAGGGTCTCCCACAATGAGCAGTTCTTC. Translating gives CATSDARVSHNEQFF.

V usage is TRBV6-5 and J usage is TRBJ2-3; 12 positions match TRBD2. The CDR3 consists of 15 residues. The ends lost 8 bases at V and 7 bases at J; junction bases unmatched: 10. The V gene's germline CDR1 is MNHEY and CDR2 SVGAGI. This CDR3 is CASWASGGARNTQYF. The DNA of the CDR3 is TGTGCCAGCTGGGCTAGCGGGGGGGCTCGGAATACGCAGTATTTT.

The gene calls are TRBV6-5 and TRBJ2-3, with a possible D match to TRBD2 (5 bases). Germline CDR1 reads MNHEY; CDR2 reads SVGAGI. The CDR3 has 14 residues. V lost 2 bases and J 6 bases, leaving 12 bases between the germline ends. In DNA form, the CDR3 reads TGTGCCAGCAGTTACGAGGACTCGCCGGATACGCAGTATTTT. Its protein is CASSYEDSPDTQYF.

The chain combines TRBV4-3 with TRBJ2-7; TRBD2 might be the D (6 bases). The CDR3 runs to 15 residues. CDR1 and CDR2 from the germline V gene are LGHNA and YSLEER. V gave up 4 bases and J gave up 3 bases, with 16 bases separating them. CDR3 nucleotides: TGCGCCAGCAGCCTGCAACATACCGGGAGCTACGAGCAGTACTTC. It is translated as CASSLQHTGSYEQYF.

This clone was seen a single time. The J gene is TRBJ2-5, the V gene TRBV5-1; tentative D call: TRBD1 (6 bases). V gave up 5 bases and J gave up 5 bases, with 10 bases separating them. The CDR3 runs to 12 residues. CDR1 and CDR2 from the germline V gene are SGHRS and YFSETQ. DNA of the CDR3: TGCGCCAGCAGGTGGGACACTGAGACCCAGTACTTC. It specifies CASRWDTETQYF.